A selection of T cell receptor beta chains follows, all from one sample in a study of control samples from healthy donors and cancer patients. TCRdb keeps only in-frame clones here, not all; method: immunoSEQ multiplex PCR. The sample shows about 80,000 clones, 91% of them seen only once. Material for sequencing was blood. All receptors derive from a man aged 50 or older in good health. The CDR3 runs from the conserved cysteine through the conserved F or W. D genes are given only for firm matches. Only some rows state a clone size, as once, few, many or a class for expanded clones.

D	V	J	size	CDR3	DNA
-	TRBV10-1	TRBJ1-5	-	CASTAGRVSNQPQHF	TGCGCCAGCACCGCCGGGAGGGTCAGCAATCAGCCCCAGCATTTT
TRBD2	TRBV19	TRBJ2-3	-	CASSTAGGPADTQYF	TGTGCCAGTAGTACAGCGGGGGGGCCCGCAGATACGCAGTATTTT
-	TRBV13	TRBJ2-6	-	CASSLGALSGANVLTF	TGTGCCAGCAGCTTAGGGGCGCTCTCTGGGGCCAACGTCCTGACTTTC
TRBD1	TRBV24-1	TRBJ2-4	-	CATSDYRGQGVWGKNIQYF	TGTGCCACCAGTGATTACAGGGGACAGGGGGTGTGGGGCAAAAACATTCAGTACTTC
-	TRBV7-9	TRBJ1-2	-	CASRDSDYGYTF	TGTGCCAGCAGAGACAGCGACTATGGCTACACCTTC
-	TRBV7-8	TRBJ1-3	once	CASSFNRAGNTIYF	TGTGCCAGCAGCTTCAACAGGGCTGGAAACACCATATATTTT
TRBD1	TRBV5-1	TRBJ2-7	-	CASAVTGSSYEQYF	TGCGCCAGCGCGGTGACAGGGAGCTCCTACGAGCAGTACTTC
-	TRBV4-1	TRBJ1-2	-	CASSQGGGISYGYTF	TGCGCCAGCAGCCAAGGGGGGGGGATCAGCTATGGCTACACCTTC
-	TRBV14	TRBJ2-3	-	CASSHQEVSADTQYF	TGTGCCAGCAGCCACCAGGAAGTGTCGGCAGATACGCAGTATTTT
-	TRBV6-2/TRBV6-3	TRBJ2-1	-	CASSDKSEQFF	TGTGCCAGCAGTGACAAAAGTGAGCAGTTCTTC
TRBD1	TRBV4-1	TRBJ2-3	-	CASSQIQGGTDTQYF	TGCGCCAGCAGCCAAATACAGGGGGGCACAGATACGCAGTATTTT
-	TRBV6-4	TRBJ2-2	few	CASRGDRVLGELFF	TGTGCCAGCAGAGGAGACAGAGTTCTCGGGGAGCTGTTTTTT
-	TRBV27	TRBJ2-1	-	CASGQLGHHREQFF	TGTGCCAGCGGTCAGCTGGGGCACCACCGTGAGCAGTTCTTC
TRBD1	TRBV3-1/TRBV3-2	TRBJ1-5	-	CASSQVPGGNQPQHF	TGTGCCAGCAGCCAAGTGCCAGGGGGAAATCAGCCCCAGCATTTT
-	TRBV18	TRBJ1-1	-	CASSPLQGNTEAFF	TGTGCCAGCTCACCGCTGCAGGGGAACACTGAAGCTTTCTTT
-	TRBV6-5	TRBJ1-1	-	CASSYVGGYSEAFF	TGTGCCAGCAGTTACGTCGGGGGGTACAGTGAAGCTTTCTTT
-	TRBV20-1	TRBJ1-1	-	CSARQNTEAFF	TGCAGTGCTAGACAGAACACTGAAGCTTTCTTT
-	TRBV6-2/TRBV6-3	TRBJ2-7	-	CASSFPIRGRSYEQYF	TGTGCCAGCAGTTTCCCTATCCGGGGAAGGTCCTACGAGCAGTACTTC
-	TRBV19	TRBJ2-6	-	CASRIAGANVLTF	TGTGCCAGTAGGATCGCCGGGGCCAACGTCCTGACTTTC
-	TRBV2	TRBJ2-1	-	CASRGSRQNNEQFF	TGTGCCAGCAGAGGCTCTCGACAGAACAATGAGCAGTTCTTC
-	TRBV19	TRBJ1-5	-	CASKGGTSGPQHF	TGTGCCAGTAAAGGTGGGACCTCGGGGCCCCAGCATTTT
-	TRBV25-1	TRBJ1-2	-	CASSGGREHGYTF	TGTGCCAGCAGTGGGGGGCGCGAACATGGCTACACCTTC
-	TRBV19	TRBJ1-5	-	CASLRHHSNQPQHF	TGTGCCAGCCTCCGACATCATAGCAATCAGCCCCAGCATTTT
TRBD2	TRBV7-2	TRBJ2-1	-	CASTGGAGGPWANEQFF	TGTGCCAGCACCGGGGGAGCGGGGGGGCCTTGGGCCAATGAGCAGTTCTTC
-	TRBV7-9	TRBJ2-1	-	CASSFQNEQFF	TGTGCCAGCAGCTTTCAAAATGAGCAGTTCTTC
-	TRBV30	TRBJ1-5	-	CAWSEGQPNQPQHF	TGTGCCTGGAGTGAAGGACAGCCCAATCAGCCCCAGCATTTT